This T cell receptor (beta chain) was identified during a study of blood T cell repertoires in COVID-19. At the level of the study: The United States, Italy and Spain were the sources of the acute and convalescent COVID-19 samples. PBMCs, B-cell-depleted T cells, or T cells were the source of the cDNA or gDNA that made up the material.

Germline CDR1 LGHNA, CDR2 YSLEER. The CDR3 runs to 19 residues. V shed 1 base, J shed 1 base, and the junction held 9 bases outside the gene matches. The repertoire was sequenced with immunoSEQ multiplex PCR; TCRdb's copy has only in-frame clones and lacks some. This table holds over 200,000 clones, about 88% found once. The sequenced material came from peripheral blood. This clonotype was sampled from a woman aged 60-70 years with acute or convalescent COVID-19. V is TRBV4-3 and J is TRBJ2-2; 10 bases line up with TRBD2. CDR3 bases: TGCGCCAGCAGCCAAGGCCCCACTACTAGCGGGGAGAACACCGGGGAGCTGTTTTTT. Translation: CASSQGPTTSGENTGELFF.